This TCR beta chain was retrieved from a study of vaccination effects on CD4 cells after COVID-19. Across the study: Before sequencing took place, the ViraFEST assay used viral peptide pools to expand antigen-specific CD4+ T cells. Post-vaccine draws lagged the second dose by a median of 72 days. The researchers cultured fewer than 2.5 million PBMC per well with 9.5 to 10 IU/ml IL-2 and approximately 9.9 ug/ml peptides.

Between the trimmed V and J ends, which lost 5 bases and 1 base, there was a span of 8 bases. Germline V gene sequence: CDR1 SNHLY, CDR2 FYNNEI. This CDR3 region has 13 residues. Overall study results and limits: Early timepoints after infection were absent, and convalescent patients were few in the study.

Measured with immunoSEQ multiplex PCR; TCRdb has only the in-frame clones, and not every one. The table lists about 39,000 clones, around 73% of them singletons. With respect to this clone: The antigen remains unidentified.

Subsequent to a culture period of 10 to 11 days, CD4+ T cells were isolated. Subjects were given two BNT162b2 or mRNA-1273 vaccine doses. Sequences were derived from CD4+ T cells from PBMCs cultured without peptide, sampled after COVID-19 vaccination. This clonotype was obtained from a human donor who received a COVID-19 vaccine. This sequence joins TRBV2 and TRBJ1-1; D might be TRBD1 (6 bases). The chain's CDR3 is CASSPQGNTEAFF. The CDR3 coding sequence is TGTGCCAGCAGTCCACAGGGGAACACTGAAGCTTTCTTT.